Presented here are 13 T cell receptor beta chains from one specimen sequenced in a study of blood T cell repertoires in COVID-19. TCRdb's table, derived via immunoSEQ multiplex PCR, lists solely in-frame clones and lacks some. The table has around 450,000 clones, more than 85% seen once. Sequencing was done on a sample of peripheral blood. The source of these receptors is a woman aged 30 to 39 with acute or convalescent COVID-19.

The DNA for the CDR3 is TGTGCCAGCAGCTACCTTGGCGGGAGCAATGAGCAGTTCTTC. Its translation is CASSYLGGSNEQFF. The V gene is TRBV7-8, the J gene TRBJ2-1; 7 positions agree with TRBD2. V trimming: 4 bases; J trimming: 6 bases; junction bases outside the gene matches: 6. CDR3 length: 14 amino acids. The germline gives CDR1 SGHVS, CDR2 FQNEAQ.

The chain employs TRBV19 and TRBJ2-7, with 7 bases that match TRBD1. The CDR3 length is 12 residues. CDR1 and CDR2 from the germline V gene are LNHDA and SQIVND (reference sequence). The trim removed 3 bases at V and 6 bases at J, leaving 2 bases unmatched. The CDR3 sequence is CASSMYRGEQYF. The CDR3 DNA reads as TGTGCCAGTAGTATGTACAGGGGCGAGCAGTACTTC.

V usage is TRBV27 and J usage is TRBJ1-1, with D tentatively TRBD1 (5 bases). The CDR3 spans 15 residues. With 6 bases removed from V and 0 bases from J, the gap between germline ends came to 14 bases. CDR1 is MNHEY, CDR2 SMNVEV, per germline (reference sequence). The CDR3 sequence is CASRIGGFMNTEAFF. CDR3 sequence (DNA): TGTGCCAGCAGGATTGGGGGGTTCATGAACACTGAAGCTTTCTTT.

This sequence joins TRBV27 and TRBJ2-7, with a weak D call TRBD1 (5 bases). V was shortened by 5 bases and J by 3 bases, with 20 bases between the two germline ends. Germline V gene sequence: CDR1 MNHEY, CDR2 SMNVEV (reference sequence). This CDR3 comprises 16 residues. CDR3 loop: CASSPYVGAPGYEQYF. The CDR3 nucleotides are TGTGCCAGCAGTCCCTACGTAGGGGCTCCCGGCTACGAGCAGTACTTC.

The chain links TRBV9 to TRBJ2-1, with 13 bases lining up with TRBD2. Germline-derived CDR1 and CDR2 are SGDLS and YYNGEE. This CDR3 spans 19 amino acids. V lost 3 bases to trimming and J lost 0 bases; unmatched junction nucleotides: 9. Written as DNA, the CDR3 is TGTGCCAGCAGCGAAACCACTAGCGGGGGGGCCCTCTCCTACAATGAGCAGTTCTTC. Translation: CASSETTSGGALSYNEQFF.

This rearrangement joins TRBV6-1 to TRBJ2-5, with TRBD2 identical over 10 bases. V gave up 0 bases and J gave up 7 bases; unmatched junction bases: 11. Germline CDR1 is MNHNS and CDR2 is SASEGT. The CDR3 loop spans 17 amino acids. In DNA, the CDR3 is TGTGCCAGCAGTGAAGCGCCTAGCGGGGGATACGAAGGGACCCAGTACTTC. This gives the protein CASSEAPSGGYEGTQYF.

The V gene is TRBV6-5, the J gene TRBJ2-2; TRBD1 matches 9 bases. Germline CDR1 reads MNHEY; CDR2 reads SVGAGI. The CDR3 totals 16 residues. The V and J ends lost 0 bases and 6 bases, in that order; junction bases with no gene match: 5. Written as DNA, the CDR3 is TGTGCCAGCAGTTACTCTGGGACAGGGCTGGCCGGGGAGCTGTTTTTT. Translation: CASSYSGTGLAGELFF.

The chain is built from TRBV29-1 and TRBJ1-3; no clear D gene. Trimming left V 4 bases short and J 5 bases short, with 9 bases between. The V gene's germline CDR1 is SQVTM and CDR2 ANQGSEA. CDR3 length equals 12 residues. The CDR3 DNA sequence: TGCAGCGTTGCCGACGGGAGAAACACCATATATTTT. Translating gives CSVADGRNTIYF.

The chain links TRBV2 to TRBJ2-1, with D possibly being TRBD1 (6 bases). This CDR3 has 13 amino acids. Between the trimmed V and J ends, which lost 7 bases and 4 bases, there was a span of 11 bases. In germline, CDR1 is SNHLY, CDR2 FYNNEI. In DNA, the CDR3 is TGTGCCAGCATGAGTGGGACATACAATGAGCAGTTCTTC. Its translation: CASMSGTYNEQFF.

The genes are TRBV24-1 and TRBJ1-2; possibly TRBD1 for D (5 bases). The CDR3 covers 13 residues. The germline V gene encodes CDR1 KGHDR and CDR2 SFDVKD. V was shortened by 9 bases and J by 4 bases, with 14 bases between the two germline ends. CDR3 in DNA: TGTGCCACCTCGGGCGGGGCAGGCTATGGCTACACCTTC. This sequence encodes CATSGGAGYGYTF.

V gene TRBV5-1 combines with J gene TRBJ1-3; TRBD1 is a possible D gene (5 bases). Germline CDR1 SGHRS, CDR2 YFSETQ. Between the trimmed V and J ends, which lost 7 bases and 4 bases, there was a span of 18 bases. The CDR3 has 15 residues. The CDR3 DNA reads TGCGCCAGCTCGCCCGGGGGGACGGAGGGAAACACCATATATTTT. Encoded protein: CASSPGGTEGNTIYF.

CDR3 coding DNA: TGTGCCAGCAGCTTGGGGGGGCAGTCCTATAATTCACCCCTCCACTTT. Amino acid sequence: CASSLGGQSYNSPLHF. The rearrangement uses TRBV5-4 and TRBJ1-6; TRBD1 might be the D (6 bases). In germline, CDR1 is SGHNT, CDR2 YYREEE (reference sequence). V was clipped by 0 bases and J by 1 base, with 8 bases between them. The CDR3 has 16 amino acids.

The CDR3 is CASSYLRGASYEQYF. The DNA for the CDR3 is TGTGCCAGCAGTTACCTCCGGGGGGCCTCCTACGAGCAGTACTTC. The chain links TRBV6-5 to TRBJ2-7; possible D gene TRBD2, 7 bases. V lost 2 bases and J 0 bases, leaving 11 bases between the germline ends. The CDR3 sequence is 15 residues long. Germline-derived CDR1 and CDR2 are MNHEY and SVGAGI.